These T cell receptor beta chains were read from a single sample in a study of beta chain bispecific antibodies for T cell cancers. No antigens are known for them. TCRdb passed the 5' RACE reads through MiXCR, listing each CDR3 protein once. The sample carries just over 20,000 distinct CDR3 sequences, roughly 3% recorded once. The sequenced sample was healthy donor T cells cultured with leukemia cells. The receptors were sampled from a human donor in good health. Some clones in this sample may be carry-over from other donors' samples. The CDR3 runs from the conserved cysteine through the conserved F or W. A D gene is named only where the DNA matches it firmly. Clone sizes are given selectively: once, few, many, or a class where the clone is expanded.

size | J | D | V | DNA | CDR3
many | TRBJ2-5 | TRBD2 | TRBV5-1 | TGCGCCAGCAGCCCCGGACTAGCGGGGGAAGAGACCCAGTACTTC | CASSPGLAGEETQYF
many | TRBJ1-1 | NA | TRBV9 | TGTGCCAGCAGCTTTGACAGTAACACTGAAGCTTTCTTT | CASSFDSNTEAFF
NA | TRBJ2-1 | TRBD2 | TRBV19 | TGTGCCAGTAGTATAGGACTAGCGGGGGGAAATGAGCAGTTCTTC | CASSIGLAGGNEQFF
many | TRBJ2-1 | TRBD2 | TRBV12-3/TRBV12-4 | TGTGCCAGCAGCCTACTAGCGGGCCCCTACAATGAGCAGTTCTTC | CASSLLAGPYNEQFF
many | TRBJ2-7 | NA | TRBV14 | TGTGCCAGCGGCGATTCGGGCTACGAGCAGTACTTC | CASGDSGYEQYF
many | TRBJ2-5 | TRBD1 | TRBV5-1 | TGCGCCAGCAGTGAAACAGGGGGCTACGAGACCCAGTACTTC | CASSETGGYETQYF
many | TRBJ2-1 | TRBD2 | TRBV5-1 | TGCGCCAGCAGCCCCCTAGCGGGGTTTAATGAGCAGTTCTTC | CASSPLAGFNEQFF
many | TRBJ2-7 | TRBD2 | TRBV3-1 | TGTGCCAGCAGCCAGGTGGCGGGGGGACTAAAGGACGAGCAGTACTTC | CASSQVAGGLKDEQYF
NA | TRBJ2-7 | TRBD1 | TRBV5-6 | TGTGCCAGCAGCTTGGGGACAGGGCCCGCCTACGAGCAGTACTTC | CASSLGTGPAYEQYF
few | TRBJ2-1 | NA | TRBV5-1 | TGCGCCAGCAGCTTGGCCGAGAGCGTGGAGCAGTTCTTC | CASSLAESVEQFF
many | TRBJ2-7 | TRBD1 | TRBV5-1 | TGCGCCAGCAGTCGGACGGGACAGGAGTACGAGCAGTACTTC | CASSRTGQEYEQYF
many | TRBJ2-3 | NA | TRBV7-9 | TGTGCCAGCAGCCCGAGTGCCGGAGATACGCAGTATTTT | CASSPSAGDTQYF
many | TRBJ2-7 | NA | TRBV2 | TGTGCCAGCAGTGAAGCTTTGGCCCTTAGTTACAGGAGCGGGCAGTACTTC | CASSEALALSYRSGQYF
many | TRBJ1-1 | NA | TRBV6-6 | TGTGCCAGCAGTTACGGGGACACCGTAGAAGCTTTCTTT | CASSYGDTVEAFF
many | TRBJ2-7 | NA | TRBV20-1 | TGCAGTGCCGAGGGACGGGCAGCCAAACCCTACGAGCAGTACTTC | CSAEGRAAKPYEQYF
many | TRBJ1-5 | TRBD1 | TRBV28 | TGTGCCAGCAGTAAGAGTACAGGGGCGGCGAAACCCCAGCATTTT | CASSKSTGAAKPQHF
NA | TRBJ2-7 | TRBD2 | TRBV12-3/TRBV12-4 | TGTGCCAGCAGTTTACTAGCGGGGGGTCTCGAGCAGTACTTC | CASSLLAGGLEQYF
many | TRBJ2-1 | NA | TRBV19 | TGTGCCAGTAGTTCGGCGTACAATGAGCAGTTCTTC | CASSSAYNEQFF
many | TRBJ2-7 | NA | TRBV3-1 | TGTGCCAGCAGCCAATGGAGGACCGAGCAGTACTTC | CASSQWRTEQYF
many | TRBJ2-3 | NA | TRBV2 | TGTGCCAGCAGTTTCGACCCCAGGGGAGATACGCAGTATTTT | CASSFDPRGDTQYF
many | TRBJ2-1 | TRBD1 | TRBV6-5 | TGTGCCAGCAGTACCCCCCGGGACAGGGGGCTGAATGAGCAGTTCTTC | CASSTPRDRGLNEQFF
many | TRBJ2-5 | TRBD1 | TRBV27 | TGTGCCACCGGGACAGGGAATTCGGAGACCCAGTACTTC | CATGTGNSETQYF
many | TRBJ1-2 | NA | TRBV10-3 | TGTGCCATCAGTGAGTCGGGTAGGAGTGGCTACACCTTC | CAISESGRSGYTF
many | TRBJ1-1 | NA | TRBV11-2 | TGTGCCAGCAGCTCGGGTCAGGGGAACACTGAAGCTTTCTTT | CASSSGQGNTEAFF
once | TRBJ1-1 | TRBD1 | TRBV2 | TGTGCCAGGGAATGGACAGGGGAAACTGAAGCTTTCTTT | CAREWTGETEAFF
many | TRBJ2-7 | TRBD2 | TRBV7-2 | TGTGCCAGCAGCTCCAGCGGGGGGTCCTACGAGCAGTACTTC | CASSSSGGSYEQYF
many | TRBJ2-7 | NA | TRBV7-9 | TGTGCCAGCAGCCTACGCCTACAGGGACGCGTTGCCTACGAGCAGTACTTC | CASSLRLQGRVAYEQYF
NA | TRBJ1-1 | NA | TRBV4-2 | TGTGCCAGCAGCCACCTCACGGGAGGCATGAACACTGAAGCTTTCTTT | CASSHLTGGMNTEAFF
NA | TRBJ2-5 | TRBD2 | TRBV28 | TGTGCCAGCAGAACCTCGGGTAGCGGGGGGGCTTGGGAGACCCAGTACTTC | CASRTSGSGGAWETQYF
few | TRBJ1-6 | NA | TRBV5-1 | TGCGCCACTAGGCCGGGAAGTAATTCACCCCTCCACTTT | CATRPGSNSPLHF
many | TRBJ2-7 | NA | TRBV6-1 | TGTGCCAGCAGTGAACGGACACGGACCTCCTACGAGCAGTACTTC | CASSERTRTSYEQYF
NA | TRBJ1-5 | NA | TRBV12-5 | TGTGCTAGTGGTTTGGCGATTGGGGGGGCGGACCGTCAGCCCCAGCATTTT | CASGLAIGGADRQPQHF
many | TRBJ1-5 | NA | TRBV27 | TGTGCCAGCAGTTCTCAAAATCAGCCCCAGCATTTT | CASSSQNQPQHF
many | TRBJ1-5 | NA | TRBV9 | TGTGCCAGCAGCGCACCCTCTCACAGATTGTATAGCAATCAGCCCCAGCATTTT | CASSAPSHRLYSNQPQHF
many | TRBJ2-1 | TRBD1 | TRBV6-1 | TGTGCCAGCAGCGCCTTTCAGGGCTTGGGGACAGGGGCCGGCAATGAGCAGTTCTTC | CASSAFQGLGTGAGNEQFF
many | TRBJ1-2 | NA | TRBV6-5 | TGTGCCAGCAGTAACGACCGGGGCCAGAACTATGGCTACACCTTC | CASSNDRGQNYGYTF
many | TRBJ2-7 | TRBD1 | TRBV12-3/TRBV12-4 | TGTGCCAGCAGTTTAGATTTGACAGGGGACGAGCAGTACTTC | CASSLDLTGDEQYF
many | TRBJ2-5 | NA | TRBV12-3/TRBV12-4 | TGTGCCAGCAGCTACGGGGGTCCAAAAGGAGAGACCCAGTACTTC | CASSYGGPKGETQYF
many | TRBJ1-1 | NA | TRBV27 | TGTGCCAGCAGTAGGCCTAACACTGAAGCTTTCTTT | CASSRPNTEAFF
few | TRBJ2-2 | TRBD2 | TRBV7-9 | TGTGCCAGCAGCCCTGACGGCGGAGGGAAGCGGGGGTCCGGGGAGCTGTTTTTT | CASSPDGGGKRGSGELFF
few | TRBJ1-1 | NA | TRBV11-2 | TGTGCCAGCAGCCCGAGACAGGTTCTGAACACTGAAGCTTTCTTT | CASSPRQVLNTEAFF
NA | TRBJ1-1 | NA | TRBV5-5 | TGTGCCAGCGGACTTGGGGGGGTAGTTGAGGCTTTCTTT | CASGLGGVVEAFF
few | TRBJ1-2 | TRBD1 | TRBV5-6 | TGTGCCAGCAGCTTGTCGTTGAGGGGGCGCTTGGATGGCTACACCTTC | CASSLSLRGRLDGYTF
many | TRBJ1-4 | NA | TRBV19 | TGTGCCAGTAATGAGTGGGATAATGAAAAACTGTTTTTT | CASNEWDNEKLFF
many | TRBJ2-1 | TRBD2 | TRBV5-4 | TGTGCCAGCAGCTCCCGGACTAGCGGATACAATGAGCAGTTCTTC | CASSSRTSGYNEQFF
many | TRBJ2-7 | TRBD1 | TRBV5-1 | TGCGCCAGCAGCTTGGTTACCCCCGGGACAGGGGTCGACGAGCAGTACTTC | CASSLVTPGTGVDEQYF
many | TRBJ2-7 | TRBD1 | TRBV29-1 | TGCAGCGCCCTGCCGAGGGACAGGGCCTACGAGCAGTACTTC | CSALPRDRAYEQYF
many | TRBJ2-7 | TRBD2 | TRBV20-1 | TGCAGTGCTAGAGGGGGACTAGCTGGGGCAGGCAGGGGCGAGCAGTACTTC | CSARGGLAGAGRGEQYF
many | TRBJ2-2 | TRBD1 | TRBV6-5 | TGTGCCAGCACCCTGTCGGGGACAGGGGCCGGCGGGGAGCTGTTTTTT | CASTLSGTGAGGELFF
many | TRBJ1-6 | TRBD1 | TRBV29-1 | TGCAGCGTTCGACAGGGATCGATCGGTTCACCCCTCCACTTT | CSVRQGSIGSPLHF
NA | TRBJ2-3 | NA | TRBV6-1 | TGTGCCAGCAGTGAATCCGCAGATACGCAGTATTTT | CASSESADTQYF
many | TRBJ2-1 | NA | TRBV20-1 | TGCAGTGCTAGATCTCAGGTATACAATGAGCAGTTCTTC | CSARSQVYNEQFF